This is a list of T cell receptor beta chains from one sample in a study of T-cell memory formation after mild COVID-19. TCRdb fed the 5' RACE reads into MiXCR, producing one record per CDR3 protein. The repertoire holds about 430,000 distinct CDR3 sequences, with 20% to 30% as singletons. Sequenced material: PBMCs or a T cell subset sorted from them (not recorded which). Every receptor here comes from an adult woman who had mild COVID-19 (a few samples of this study predate the infection). Cell type and time point are not known. Each CDR3 is given with its conserved first and last residue. Each record gives: clone size, J gene, V gene, D gene, CDR3 protein, CDR3 DNA. A D gene is named only where the DNA matches it firmly. The size field is filled for only some rows; it gives once, few, many or a size class.

>few|TRBJ2-7|TRBV12-3/TRBV12-4|TRBD1
CASSLTGQGWAYEQYF
TGTGCCAGCAGCTTAACGGGACAGGGGTGGGCCTACGAGCAGTACTTC
>many|TRBJ2-7|TRBV30|NA
CAGSYGGNSGEQYF
TGTGCCGGGAGTTATGGGGGCAATTCGGGCGAGCAGTACTTC
>few|TRBJ2-7|TRBV7-9|NA
CASSLGLNEQYF
TGTGCCAGCAGCTTAGGTCTGAACGAGCAGTACTTC
>few|TRBJ2-7|TRBV15|NA
CATSRDLSADEQYF
TGTGCCACCAGCAGAGATCTCAGCGCAGACGAGCAGTACTTC
>few|TRBJ2-5|TRBV5-1|NA
CASSLMTGQETQYF
TGCGCCAGCAGCCTGATGACAGGACAAGAGACCCAGTACTTC
>many|TRBJ2-7|TRBV7-2|NA
CASSLDLRGYGGQYF
TGTGCCAGCAGCTTAGATCTTAGGGGCTACGGGGGGCAGTACTTC
>NA|TRBJ2-5|TRBV20-1|TRBD2
CSARDSLLAGYQETQYF
TGCAGTGCTAGAGATTCTCTACTAGCGGGGTACCAAGAGACCCAGTACTTC
>NA|TRBJ1-1|TRBV10-3|TRBD1
CAIKEGATEAFF
TGTGCCATCAAGGAGGGGGCAACTGAAGCTTTCTTT
>few|TRBJ1-2|TRBV20-1|NA
CIGTGGYGYTF
TGCATCGGGACCGGGGGGTATGGCTACACCTTC
>few|TRBJ2-1|TRBV20-1|TRBD2
CSAETSGRAYNEQFF
TGCAGTGCTGAGACTAGCGGGAGGGCTTACAATGAGCAGTTCTTC
>NA|TRBJ2-7|TRBV7-9|TRBD1
CASSASVGQGRYEQYF
TGTGCCAGCAGCGCGTCGGTAGGACAGGGAAGATACGAGCAGTACTTC
>few|TRBJ2-2|TRBV29-1|TRBD1
CSVLRDRGSGELFF
TGCAGCGTCCTCCGGGACAGGGGTAGCGGGGAGCTGTTTTTT
>NA|TRBJ2-5|TRBV7-6|TRBD1
CASSQGTGQETQYF
TGTGCCAGCAGTCAGGGGACAGGGCAAGAGACCCAGTACTTC
>few|TRBJ1-6|TRBV12-3/TRBV12-4|TRBD1
CASRAWDRGGLSYNSPLHF
TGTGCCAGCAGGGCTTGGGACAGGGGGGGACTCTCCTATAATTCACCCCTCCACTTT
>NA|TRBJ1-2|TRBV30|TRBD1
CAWRDRGRNYGYTF
TGTGCCTGGAGGGACAGGGGGAGAAACTATGGCTACACCTTC
>NA|TRBJ1-5|TRBV24-1|TRBD1
CATSESGTGLQPQHF
TGTGCCACCAGTGAGTCCGGGACAGGGCTTCAGCCCCAGCATTTT
>NA|TRBJ2-7|TRBV5-1|TRBD2
CASSSSGGNYEQYF
TGCGCCAGCAGCTCTAGCGGGGGCAACTACGAGCAGTACTTC
>NA|TRBJ2-3|TRBV25-1|NA
CASSRIGRGPTDTQYF
TGTGCCAGCAGTCGTATCGGGAGAGGTCCCACAGATACGCAGTATTTT
>few|TRBJ2-7|TRBV12-3/TRBV12-4|NA
CASSLDGLSYSYEQYF
TGTGCCAGCAGTTTAGATGGACTTAGTTACTCCTACGAGCAGTACTTC
>NA|TRBJ2-4|TRBV29-1|TRBD1
CSVHVADRVKNIQYF
TGCAGCGTTCACGTAGCGGACAGGGTCAAAAACATTCAGTACTTC
>few|TRBJ2-1|TRBV6-5|NA
CASSSGYPGGEYNEQFF
TGTGCCAGCAGTTCCGGGTACCCTGGGGGCGAGTACAATGAGCAGTTCTTC
>few|TRBJ2-1|TRBV5-5|NA
CASSSAPRGEQFF
TGTGCCAGCAGCTCGGCCCCGCGGGGTGAGCAGTTCTTC
>NA|TRBJ1-2|TRBV5-1|NA
CASSPSQANYGYTF
TGCGCCAGCAGCCCGTCACAGGCTAACTATGGCTACACCTTC
>NA|TRBJ2-4|TRBV7-2|NA
CASSPPLGNLAKNIQYF
TGTGCCAGCAGCCCCCCCCTAGGGAATCTAGCCAAAAACATTCAGTACTTC